This is a list of T cell receptor beta chains from one sample in a study of technical replicates of blood from several donors. Only in-frame clones appear in the TCRdb table, and some are missing; sequencing was by immunoSEQ multiplex PCR. Among approximately 99,000 clones listed, approximately 96% were seen once. Sample: T cells isolated from PBMCs. These receptors came from a human donor in good health. The CDR3 runs from the conserved cysteine through the conserved F or W. D genes are given only for firm matches. Some rows have no size entry. The others give once, few or many, or a class for an expanded clone.

D	size	V	J	CDR3	DNA
TRBD2	-	TRBV27	TRBJ2-3	CASSHIVSGRAEDTQYF	TGTGCCAGCAGTCATATCGTTAGCGGGAGGGCCGAAGATACGCAGTATTTT
-	few	TRBV28	TRBJ2-7	CASSSGHWSSYEQYF	TGTGCCAGCAGTTCCGGACACTGGAGCTCCTACGAGCAGTACTTC
TRBD1	once	TRBV19	TRBJ1-5	CASSTGTGLGPQHF	TGTGCCAGTAGTACCGGGACAGGGTTAGGGCCCCAGCATTTT
-	-	TRBV5-1	TRBJ1-4	CASSSGSAAANEKLFF	TGCGCCAGCAGCTCCGGGAGCGCGGCAGCTAATGAAAAACTGTTTTTT
TRBD2	-	TRBV30	TRBJ2-7	CAWSPGLAPYEQYF	TGTGCCTGGAGTCCGGGACTAGCGCCATACGAGCAGTACTTC
TRBD1	-	TRBV7-9	TRBJ1-5	CASSWGGQGGLNQPQHF	TGTGCCAGCAGCTGGGGGGGACAGGGAGGCCTTAATCAGCCCCAGCATTTT
TRBD1	-	TRBV14	TRBJ2-7	CASEHRDREGEQYF	TGTGCCAGCGAACACCGGGACAGGGAAGGTGAGCAGTACTTC
-	-	TRBV4-2	TRBJ1-5	CASSHDIDTIHSNQPQHF	TGTGCCAGCAGCCATGACATAGACACGATTCATAGCAATCAGCCCCAGCATTTT
TRBD1	-	TRBV9	TRBJ1-2	CASSVGQGNYGYTF	TGTGCCAGCAGCGTTGGACAGGGCAACTATGGCTACACCTTC
TRBD2	-	TRBV10-1	TRBJ2-3	CASSERAGTSGVRDTQYF	TGCGCCAGCAGTGAGCGAGCCGGGACTAGCGGAGTGAGGGATACGCAGTATTTT
TRBD2	-	TRBV6-5	TRBJ2-1	CASSYLSGANNEQFF	TGTGCCAGCAGTTACCTCAGCGGGGCAAACAATGAGCAGTTCTTC
-	-	TRBV7-2	TRBJ1-3	CASSLKTGFRNTIYF	TGTGCCAGCAGCTTAAAGACGGGGTTCAGAAACACCATATATTTT
TRBD2	-	TRBV7-2	TRBJ2-1	CASSLRLAGTFEQFF	TGTGCCAGCAGCTTAAGACTAGCGGGGACCTTTGAGCAGTTCTTC
TRBD2	-	TRBV6-5	TRBJ2-7	CASSYSAGTRSYEQYF	TGTGCCAGCAGTTATTCCGCCGGGACTAGGTCCTACGAGCAGTACTTC
-	-	TRBV7-3	TRBJ2-1	CASSRTGAGYNEQFF	TGTGCCAGCAGCCGTACAGGGGCGGGATACAATGAGCAGTTCTTC
-	-	TRBV6-5	TRBJ2-5	CASSYRETQYF	TGTGCCAGCAGTTACCGGGAGACCCAGTACTTC
TRBD1	-	TRBV11-3	TRBJ2-7	CASSAGTGSYEQYF	TGTGCCAGCAGCGCCGGGACAGGGTCCTACGAGCAGTACTTC
TRBD1	-	TRBV5-1	TRBJ2-1	CASNPLPGQGINEQFF	TGCGCCAGCAATCCCTTACCGGGACAGGGCATCAATGAGCAGTTCTTC
TRBD2	-	TRBV5-4	TRBJ2-7	CASSLQASGRSYEQYF	TGTGCCAGCAGCTTGCAAGCTAGCGGGAGGTCCTACGAGCAGTACTTC
TRBD2	-	TRBV7-9	TRBJ2-7	CASSLAGEGHEQYF	TGTGCCAGCAGCCTCGCGGGAGAAGGACACGAGCAGTACTTC
-	few	TRBV7-8	TRBJ1-2	CASSLAQGNYGYTF	TGTGCCAGCAGCTTAGCACAGGGCAACTATGGCTACACCTTC
TRBD2	-	TRBV2	TRBJ2-3	CATISGRDGTDTQYF	TGTGCCACCATTAGCGGGAGAGACGGCACAGATACGCAGTATTTT
TRBD1	few	TRBV5-4	TRBJ1-5	CASSQGTGSNQPQHF	TGTGCCAGCAGCCAAGGGACAGGTTCGAATCAGCCCCAGCATTTT
-	-	TRBV6-5	TRBJ1-5	CASSMREFEPQHF	TGTGCCAGCAGTATGCGGGAGTTCGAGCCCCAGCATTTT
TRBD2	-	TRBV9	TRBJ2-2	CASSSRSGRDTGELFF	TGTGCCAGCAGCTCCCGTAGCGGGAGGGACACCGGGGAGCTGTTTTTT
TRBD2	-	TRBV6-1	TRBJ2-5	CASSGISGETQYF	TGTGCCAGCAGTGGTATTAGCGGGGAGACCCAGTACTTC
TRBD1	once	TRBV6-5	TRBJ2-1	CATRRKGAFNEQFF	TGTGCCACCCGGAGGAAGGGGGCCTTCAATGAGCAGTTCTTC
TRBD2	-	TRBV5-1	TRBJ2-2	CASSTRTSGNTGELFF	TGCGCCAGCAGCACTAGGACTAGCGGGAACACCGGGGAGCTGTTTTTT